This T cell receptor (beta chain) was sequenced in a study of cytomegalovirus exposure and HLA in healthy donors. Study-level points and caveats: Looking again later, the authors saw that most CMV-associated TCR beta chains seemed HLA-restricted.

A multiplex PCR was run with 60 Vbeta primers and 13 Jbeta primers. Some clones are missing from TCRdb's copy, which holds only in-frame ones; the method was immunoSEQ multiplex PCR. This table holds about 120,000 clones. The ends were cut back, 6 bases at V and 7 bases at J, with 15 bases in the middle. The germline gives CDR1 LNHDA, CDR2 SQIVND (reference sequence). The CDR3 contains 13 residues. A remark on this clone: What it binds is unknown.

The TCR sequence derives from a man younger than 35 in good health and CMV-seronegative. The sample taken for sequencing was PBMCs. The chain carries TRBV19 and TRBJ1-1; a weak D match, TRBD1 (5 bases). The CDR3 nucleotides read TGTGCCAGTAGCTTCATACGGGGGGATGAAGCTTTCTTT. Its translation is CASSFIRGDEAFF.